The clone carrying this T cell receptor beta chain was counted many times. Its matching antigen is unknown. This entry comes from a study of early T cells in non-severe SARS-CoV-2 infection. Study results and caveats: There was a bias toward anti-spike CD8 responses in VDJdb matching, which missed private and CD4 specificities.

TCRdb passed the 5' RACE reads through MiXCR, listing each CDR3 protein once. This sample yields around 99,000 distinct CDR3 sequences, of which around 10% are seen a single time; roughly 8% belongs to the top ten. With 1 base clipped from V and 7 bases from J, the junction kept 9 bases outside the gene matches. Per germline, CDR1 LGHNA and CDR2 YSLEER. This CDR3 is built from 15 residues. The sample taken for sequencing was whole blood. The clonotype originates from an adult who was a healthcare worker with PCR-confirmed SARS-CoV-2 infection or an uninfected control (not recorded which). J is TRBJ2-7 and V is TRBV4-3, with TRBD1 identical over 8 bases. CDR3 loop: CASSQAAQGAWEQYF. The DNA for the CDR3 is TGCGCCAGCAGCCAAGCTGCGCAGGGGGCATGGGAGCAGTACTTC.